The clone carrying this T cell receptor beta chain was seen only a few times. What it binds is unknown. These data come from a study of vaccination and CD4 T cells after COVID-19. Study context: A median of 101 days (range 35 to 161) separated diagnosis from post-COVID sampling.

An Oncomine TCR Beta short-read assay was used to sequence the DNA from cultured CD4+ T cells. The template was genomic DNA from cultured CD4+ T cells. MiXCR, applied by TCRdb to the PCR reads, yields one record per CDR3 protein. This sample has around 13,000 distinct CDR3 sequences, with roughly 30% found just once. Germline-derived CDR1 and CDR2 are MNHEY and SMNVEV (reference sequence). The V gene lost 2 bases and the J gene lost 3 bases, with 8 bases spanning the gap. This CDR3 spans 13 amino acids. The treatment was: approximately 11-day PBMC culture with coronavirus spike peptide pools or control peptides (ViraFEST assay).

This sequence originates from a human donor who had recovered from COVID-19. This specimen consisted of CD4+ T cells from blood, cultured in vitro, obtained after SARS-CoV-2 vaccination. The J gene is TRBJ2-7, the V gene TRBV27; D is uncertain. The CDR3: CASSLLMDYEQYF. CDR3 bases: TGTGCCAGCAGTTTACTAATGGACTACGAGCAGTACTTC.